The 19 T cell receptor beta chains listed next were all sequenced from one sample in a study of T cell clonality in common variable immunodeficiency. Generated by immunoSEQ multiplex PCR, the TCRdb table keeps only in-frame clones and is missing some. This sample comprises about 47,000 clones, none seen once only. The sequenced material came from peripheral blood mononuclear cells. The receptors here all came from a person aged 18 to 70 in good health.

This clone was seen at least ten times. The CDR3 end is not reached by the read, which stops 3 residues before it; the germline J gene fills it in. The chain joins TRBV28 to TRBJ2-5; 9 nucleotides line up with TRBD2. Germline V gene lookup returns CDR1 MDHEN and CDR2 SYDVKM. The CDR3 loop spans 18 amino acids. Trimming took 8 bases from V and 4 from J; bases not matched to a gene: 20. The sequenced part of the CDR3 DNA is TGTGCCAGCGGAAAGACCTTAGCGGGAGAGGTCGACAGAGAGACC. Translated, it gives CASGKTLAGEVDRET. The CDR3, in full, reads CASGKTLAGEVDRETQYF.

This clone was recorded at least ten times. Read coverage stops 3 residues before the CDR3 terminus; the germline J gene supplies the remainder. The J gene is TRBJ1-2, the V gene TRBV5-1; tentatively, D is TRBD1 (6 bases). The CDR3 runs to 14 residues. The V gene lost 0 bases and the J gene lost 7 bases, with 13 bases spanning the gap. Germline lookup yields CDR1 SGHRS and CDR2 YFSETQ. The DNA read from the CDR3 is TGCGCCAGCAGCTTGGCCGGCGGGGGCGCTGGC. Its translation: CASSLAGGGAG. The full-length CDR3 reads as CASSLAGGGAGYTF.

This clone was recorded many times. The CDR3 spells CSAREGGDSYEQYF. The sequenced CDR3 bases are TGCAGTGCCCGGGAGGGGGGGGACTCCTACGAG. The V call is TRBV20-1, the J call TRBJ2-7, with 8 bases lining up with TRBD2. Read coverage stops 3 residues before the CDR3 terminus; the germline J gene supplies the remainder. The germline V gene has CDR1 DFQATT and CDR2 SNEGSKA (reference sequence). Trimming cost V 6 bases and J 0 bases; bases outside gene matches: 7. The CDR3 loop spans 14 amino acids.

This clone showed up many times. The CDR3 extends 3 residues past the end of the read, so its final part is completed from the germline J gene. The chain is built from TRBV7-8 and TRBJ2-3; maybe TRBD2 (5 bases). This CDR3 contains 14 residues. Deletions cut 2 bases from V and 0 bases from J, with 6 bases between. Germline V gives CDR1 SGHVS, CDR2 FQNEAQ. Incomplete CDR3 DNA: TGTGCCAGCAGCTTAAGCGGTAGCACAGATACG. Protein: CASSLSGSTDT. The CDR3, in full, reads CASSLSGSTDTQYF.

This clone was seen repeatedly, ten times or more. The read halts 3 residues ahead of the CDR3 end, with the missing end drawn from the germline J gene. V usage is TRBV20-1 and J usage is TRBJ2-1, with 9 bases matching TRBD1. CDR3 length: 16 amino acids. Per the germline V gene, CDR1 is DFQATT and CDR2 is SNEGSKA (reference sequence). V lost 2 bases to trimming and J lost 5 bases; unmatched junction nucleotides: 10. The CDR3 spells CSARPRDREPDNEQFF. The DNA read from the CDR3 is TGCAGTGCTAGACCCCGGGACAGGGAACCAGACAATGAG.

This clone was observed at least ten times. The CDR3 goes on 3 residues after the read ends, and that part is filled in from the germline J gene. The chain has TRBV4-1 and TRBJ1-2; tentatively, D is TRBD1 (5 bases). CDR3 length equals 15 residues. Trimming removed 0 bases from V and 5 bases from J, with 13 bases in between. Germline lookup yields CDR1 MGHRA and CDR2 YSYEKL. The sequenced part of the CDR3 DNA is TGCGCCAGCAGCCAAGACCGGACGGGGGGATATGGC. This codes for CASSQDRTGGYG. The whole CDR3 reads CASSQDRTGGYGYTF.

Many counts were recorded for this clone. Coverage ceases 3 residues before the CDR3 finishes, and the germline J gene fills in the end. V gene TRBV6-1 combines with J gene TRBJ1-6; the match to TRBD1 covers 8 bases. Looked up from germline, CDR1 is MNHNS and CDR2 is SASEGT. V lost 2 bases, J lost 10 bases, and 7 bases stayed unmatched. The CDR3 extends over 15 amino acids. CDR3 sequence: CASSENHRGRSPLHF. Incomplete CDR3 DNA: TGTGCCAGCAGTGAAAATCACAGGGGGAGGTCACCC.

This clone showed up many times. The covered CDR3 bases are TGTGCCAGTAGGAATCCGAGGCCTAGCGATCACACCGGGGAG. This translates into CASRNPRPSDHTGE. The whole CDR3 reads CASRNPRPSDHTGELFF. The chain recombines TRBV19 with TRBJ2-2, with D possibly matching TRBD2 (6 bases). The CDR3 end falls 3 residues outside the read, so it is completed with the germline J gene. The germline V gene encodes CDR1 LNHDA and CDR2 SQIVND (reference sequence). The CDR3 sequence is 17 residues long. V was cut by 6 bases and J by 3 bases, with 20 bases left in between.

This clone was recorded many times. The CDR3 is cut off 3 residues early in the read; its end comes from the germline J gene. The chain has TRBV30 and TRBJ2-3; D may be TRBD1 (5 bases). The V and J ends lost 3 bases and 2 bases respectively, with 15 bases between them. Germline CDR1 and CDR2: GTSNPN and SVGIG (reference sequence). The CDR3 extends over 15 amino acids. CDR3 region: CAWRQGAMYTDTQYF. The part of the CDR3 DNA that was read is TGTGCCTGGAGACAAGGGGCCATGTACACAGATACG.

In this sample, this clone turned up many times. The CDR3 is CASTLAGGVTGELFF. The part of the CDR3 DNA that was read is TGCGCCAGCACCTTAGCGGGAGGGGTCACCGGGGAA. The chain has TRBV5-1 and TRBJ1-4; D perhaps matches TRBD1 (5 bases). The CDR3 is cut off 3 residues early in the read; its end comes from the germline J gene. The V gene's germline CDR1 is SGHRS and CDR2 YFSETQ. The length of the CDR3 is 15 residues.

This clone was observed at least ten times. The read finishes 3 residues shy of the CDR3 end, and the germline J gene is used to complete it. The rearrangement joins TRBV3-1 (or the pseudogene TRBV3-2) to TRBJ2-3; TRBD2 matches at 10 bases. Germline loops: CDR1 LGHDT, CDR2 YNNKEL (reference sequence). Trimming took 3 bases from V and 2 from J; bases not matched to a gene: 5. The CDR3 spans 16 residues. CDR3 amino acids: CASSHGLAEITDTQYF. The CDR3 DNA, read in part, is TGTGCCAGCAGCCACGGACTAGCGGAGATCACAGATACG.

This clone was seen at least ten times. The CDR3 end is not reached by the read, which stops 3 residues before it; the germline J gene fills it in. This rearrangement joins TRBV6-4 to TRBJ2-3; the match to TRBD2 covers 8 bases. V was clipped by 3 bases and J by 1 base; unmatched bases: 0. This CDR3 spans 14 amino acids. CDR1 is MRHNA and CDR2 is SNTAGT in the germline V gene. CDR3 loop: CASSERGGTDTQYF. CDR3 DNA, as far as it was read: TGTGCCAGCAGTGAGCGGGGGGGCACAGATACG.

In this sample, this clone turned up many times. The read finishes 3 residues shy of the CDR3 end, and the germline J gene is used to complete it. The rearrangement links TRBV5-4 to TRBJ2-3, with a weak D call TRBD1 (5 bases). V lost 7 bases and J 2 bases, leaving 14 bases between the germline ends. CDR3 size: 14 residues. Germline V gene lookup returns CDR1 SGHNT and CDR2 YYREEE (reference sequence). The CDR3 DNA, read in part, is TGTGCCAGCCACCTAAAGGGGTCCACAGATACG. Translated, it gives CASHLKGSTDT. The whole CDR3 region reads CASHLKGSTDTQYF.

This clone was detected ten times or more. The missing CDR3 end, 3 residues past where the read stops, is filled in from the germline J gene. J is TRBJ2-7 and V is TRBV20-1; 9 bases match TRBD1. Germline V gene data show CDR1 as DFQATT and CDR2 as SNEGSKA (reference sequence). The CDR3 length is 16 residues. With 1 base clipped from V and 5 bases from J, the junction kept 12 bases outside the gene matches. Incomplete CDR3 DNA: TGCAGTGCTAGAGTAAATGGTAGACAGGGGGTCCACGAG. Protein: CSARVNGRQGVHE. The whole CDR3 protein is CSARVNGRQGVHEQYF.

This clone was seen repeatedly, ten times or more. The observed sequence ends 3 residues before the CDR3 terminus, with the missing tail filled in from the germline J gene. The V and J genes are TRBV28 and TRBJ2-1, with D tentatively TRBD2 (6 bases). V was clipped by 7 bases and J by 3 bases, with 16 bases between them. The CDR3 length is 15 residues. The germline gives CDR1 MDHEN, CDR2 SYDVKM. The DNA read from the CDR3 is TGTGCCAGCATTTCAGGTGGGGGGAACTACAATGAG. It translates to CASISGGGNYNE. The full-length CDR3 reads as CASISGGGNYNEQFF.

This clone was recorded a few times. With a much larger clone just one base away, this may be a read error. Incomplete CDR3 DNA: TGCGCCAGCGGAATTGCGGTCGGCTACGAG. Encoded protein: CASGIAVGYE. The CDR3 as a whole reads CASGIAVGYEQYF. The gene calls are TRBV5-1 and TRBJ2-7, with D hard to call. The CDR3 is cut off 3 residues early in the read; its end comes from the germline J gene. V was trimmed by 7 bases and J by 3 bases, leaving 14 bases between them. The CDR3 spans 13 residues. The V gene's germline CDR1 is SGHRS and CDR2 YFSETQ.

This clone has ten or more counts. The read is 3 residues too short to cover the CDR3 end, so that end is filled in from the germline J gene. The V call is TRBV19, the J call TRBJ1-6, with 10 bases lining up with TRBD1. Germline lookup yields CDR1 LNHDA and CDR2 SQIVND (reference sequence). V gave up 10 bases and J gave up 6 bases; unmatched junction bases: 3. This CDR3 contains 13 residues. CDR3 DNA (partial): TGTGCCACCCGGGACAGGGGTAATTCACCC. Translated: CATRDRGNSP. From start to end, the CDR3 is CATRDRGNSPLHF. Using reference TRBV19 and TRBJ1-6 for the parts outside the CDR3, the full variable domain is DGGITQSPKYLFRKEGQNVTLSCEQNLNHDAMYWYRQDPGQGLRLIYYSQIVNDFQKGDIAEGYSVSREKKESFPLTVTSAQKNPTAFYLCATRDRGNSPLHFGNGTRLTVT.

This clone was seen ten or more times. The read finishes 3 residues shy of the CDR3 end, and the germline J gene is used to complete it. The V call is TRBV20-1, the J call TRBJ1-1; no clear D gene. Germline CDR1 and CDR2: DFQATT and SNEGSKA (reference sequence). CDR3 length: 11 residues. Trimming took off 3 bases at V and 4 bases at J, with 6 bases between the two ends. CDR3 DNA, as far as it was read: TGCAGTGCTAGTCGCGGCACTGAA. It encodes CSASRGTE. The entire CDR3 protein is CSASRGTEAFF.

This clone was detected many times. The CDR3 end is not reached by the read, which stops 3 residues before it; the germline J gene fills it in. The genes are TRBV15 and TRBJ1-2, with D hard to call. Trimming left V 0 bases short and J 1 base short, with 6 bases between. Germline V gives CDR1 LNHNV, CDR2 YYDKDF (reference sequence). The CDR3 extends over 14 amino acids. Partial CDR3 DNA: TGTGCCACCAGCAGAGATCCGGTTAACTATGGC. This sequence encodes CATSRDPVNYG. The CDR3 in its entirety is CATSRDPVNYGYTF.